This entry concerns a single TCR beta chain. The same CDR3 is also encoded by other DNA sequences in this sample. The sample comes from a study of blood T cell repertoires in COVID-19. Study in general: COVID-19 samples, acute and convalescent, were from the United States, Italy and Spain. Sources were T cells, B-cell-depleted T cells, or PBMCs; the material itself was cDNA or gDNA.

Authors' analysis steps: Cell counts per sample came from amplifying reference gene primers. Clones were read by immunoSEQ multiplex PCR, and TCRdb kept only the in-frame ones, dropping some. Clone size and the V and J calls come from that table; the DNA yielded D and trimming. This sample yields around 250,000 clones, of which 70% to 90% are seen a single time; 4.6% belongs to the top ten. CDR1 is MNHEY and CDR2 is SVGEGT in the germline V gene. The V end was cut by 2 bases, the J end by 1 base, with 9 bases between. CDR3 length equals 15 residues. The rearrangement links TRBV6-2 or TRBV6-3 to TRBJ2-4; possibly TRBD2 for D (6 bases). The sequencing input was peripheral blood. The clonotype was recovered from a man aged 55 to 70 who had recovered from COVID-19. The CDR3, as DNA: TGTGCCAGCAGTTACGGGGGGACGGCCAAAAACATTCAGTACTTC. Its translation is CASSYGGTAKNIQYF.